In this sample, the clone carrying this TCR beta chain turned up many times. Its specificity is not known. The sample originates from a study of blood T cells in healthy people across ages. General study points: While age rose, TCR beta diversity per million T cells dropped in a roughly linear way. Naive T cell percentage strongly correlated with TCR beta diversity.

Next came a second PCR, run for roughly 7 to 12 cycles, which used a sample-barcoded 5' primer along with a J-beta primer mix. Unique molecular identifiers of 12 random nucleotides labeled each cDNA. MiXCR, applied by TCRdb to the 5' RACE reads, yields one record per CDR3 protein. The sample has some 900,000 distinct CDR3 sequences; under 35% are singletons. Each donor was a healthy Caucasian individual from Russia, aged roughly 6 to 95. Sequences were obtained from blood. The receptor comes from a woman aged 80 or older in good health.

The CDR3 is CASSWAGQGNLGYEQYF. The CDR3 DNA reads TGCGCCAGCAGCTGGGCGGGACAGGGGAATTTAGGCTACGAGCAGTACTTC. The chain carries TRBV5-1 and TRBJ2-7; 10 nucleotides agree with TRBD1. Trimming at V came to 3 bases and at J to 3 bases, leaving 12 bases not matched to a gene. This CDR3 spans 17 amino acids. Germline CDR1 and CDR2: SGHRS and YFSETQ.